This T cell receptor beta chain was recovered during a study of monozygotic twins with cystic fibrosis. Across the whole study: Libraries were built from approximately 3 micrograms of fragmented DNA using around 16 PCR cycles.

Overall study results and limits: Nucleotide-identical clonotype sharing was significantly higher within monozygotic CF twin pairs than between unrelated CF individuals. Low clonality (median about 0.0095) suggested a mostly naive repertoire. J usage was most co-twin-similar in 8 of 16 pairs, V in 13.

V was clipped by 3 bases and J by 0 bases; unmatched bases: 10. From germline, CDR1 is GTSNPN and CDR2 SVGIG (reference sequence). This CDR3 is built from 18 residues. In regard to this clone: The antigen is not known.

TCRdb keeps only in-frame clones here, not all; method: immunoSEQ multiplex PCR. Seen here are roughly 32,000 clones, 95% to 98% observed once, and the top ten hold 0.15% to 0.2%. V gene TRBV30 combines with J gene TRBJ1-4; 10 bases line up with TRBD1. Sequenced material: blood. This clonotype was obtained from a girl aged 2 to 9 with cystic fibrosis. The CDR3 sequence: CAWSDYWTGGATNEKLFF. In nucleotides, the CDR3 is TGTGCCTGGAGCGATTATTGGACAGGGGGAGCAACTAATGAAAAACTGTTTTTT.